This TCR beta chain was recorded in a study of blood T cells in healthy people across ages (dated by TCRdb to about 2015). Notes on the research overall: In model experiments, template switching captured about one uniquely barcoded TCR beta cDNA molecule for every two T cells. Using deep sequencing normalized with unique cDNA molecular identifiers, the study measured how TCR beta repertoire diversity changes with age. Donors were grouped into four age groups: young (average roughly 17 years), middle-aged (about 38), aged (roughly 62) and long-lived (around 80). To avoid experimental bias, donors of different ages were spread randomly across the sequencing lanes. Using the same blood draw, the study looked at two additional independent replicas of 1 million unique cDNA reads for two donors, one aged 18 to 30 and the other aged 80 or older.

Library construction relied on 5' RACE. TCRdb names Illumina HiSeq 2500 as the instrument used. A second PCR of roughly 6 to 11 cycles was run with a J-beta primer mix and a sample-barcoded 5' primer. A template-switch 5' adaptor carrying 12 random nucleotides introduced a unique molecular identifier onto each TCR beta cDNA molecule. At least 2.5 million CDR3-containing paired-end reads were obtained from each sample. First-strand cDNA was synthesized from all RNA with the Mint cDNA synthesis kit, primed by a TRBC-specific oligonucleotide. Following uracil-DNA glycosylase treatment, all cDNA underwent a first 18-cycle PCR with the universal primers M1SS and BC2_uni_R. In the paper's pipeline: For normalization, 1 million high-quality reads were randomly selected from each sample, with every read carrying a distinct molecular identifier. Instead of being binned into consensus sequences, reads with shared molecular identifiers were discarded. MiTCR, with a Q25 quality threshold and the strictest error-elimination algorithm, was used for CDR3 identification, clonotype clustering and error correction. A nonparametric unseen species model with Euler transformation was used to estimate a lower bound on total TCR beta diversity. The public reads were quality trimmed at Q25 with fastp and then assembled into clones with MiXCR by TCRdb, keeping productive beta chains. Rows are combined by CDR3 protein, so each entry shows the most common genes and DNA. The V and J calls shown here were made by TCRdb, not taken from the authors' results. The sample includes around 800,000 distinct CDR3 sequences, with less than 70% observed a single time. The ten largest clones take up 41% of the sample.

Looking up the germline V gene (reference sequence) yields CDR1 DFQATT and CDR2 SNEGSKA. Counted from cysteine to phenylalanine, this CDR3 has 17 amino acids. CDR3 DNA is the only sequence kept; it has 51 bases, read in frame from the first base. V is clipped by 3 bases and J by 0 bases, and the sequence between their germline boundaries is 20 bases long. As concerns this clonotype: Its antigen is still unknown. Within one base of it there is no much larger clone, and no base qualities were kept.

Systemically healthy Caucasian individuals from Russia, around 38 in total and aged about 6 to 95 years, were included as donors. Each donor gave 8 to 10 milliliters of peripheral blood, drawn into EDTA-treated Vacutainer tubes. Ficoll-Paque density-gradient centrifugation was used to isolate PBMCs, with at least 7 million per sample. Total RNA was extracted from PBMCs with Trizol reagent, with at least 6 micrograms obtained per sample. For every donor, an aliquot of PBMCs went through flow cytometry to measure the percentages of naive CD45RAhigh/CD27high T cells. Summary of the overall study and its limitations: Conclusive comparison of naive and antigen-experienced compartments was prevented by the profiling of bulk unsorted PBMCs. Observed TCR beta diversity correlated strongly with the percentage of naive T cells measured by flow cytometry. As age increased, observed TCR beta diversity per million T cells dropped in a roughly linear way, and a significant reduction was already evident by age roughly 40. Total diversity estimates from one million sequenced T cells were considered lower bounds and underestimates. Because donor CMV infection status was unknown, age-related changes in expanded clonotypes were potentially confounded. The long-lived group showed more naive CD4+ T cells, fewer expanded clones and increased TCR diversity than the aged group, suggesting age selection.

Recombination linked TRBV20-1 to TRBJ1-2; no D segment can be confidently identified. The sequencing sample was made of blood. The TCR originated in an elderly man in good health. The nucleotide sequence is TGCAGTGCTAGGAAGCCGGGCCGGGGTAGGCCTAACTATGGCTACACCTTC. It specifies CSARKPGRGRPNYGYTF.